This TCR beta chain was sequenced for a study of T-cell reconstitution after alpha-beta-depleted transplantation in children. In this sample, this clonotype turned up many times. The library targeted TCRbeta and was prepared with unique molecular identifiers. Each CDR3 protein gets one entry after TCRdb re-called the PCR reads with MiXCR. The sample has more than 200,000 distinct CDR3 sequences, 20% to 30% seen once. The specimen comprised PBMCs, sampled before TCRalphabeta/CD19-depleted stem cell transplant. This sequence originates from a girl aged 2-10 years with Fanconi anemia, due to receive a stem cell transplant.

The CDR3 nucleotides read TGTGCCAGCAGCTATGTAGCGGGGGGGCGGGACAATGAGCAGTTCTTC. This sequence encodes CASSYVAGGRDNEQFF. The chain employs TRBV7-2 and TRBJ2-1, with 11 bases that match TRBD2. With V trimmed by 4 bases and J by 5 bases, 7 bases remained unmatched. The CDR3 spans 16 residues. Germline values: CDR1 SGHTA, CDR2 FQGNSA.